This T cell receptor (beta chain) was recovered during a study of shared clonotypes between healthy human individuals. Whole-study findings and limits: In several donors, around 5% of naive CD4 clonotypes appeared in common.

In regard to this clone: Its antigen is not identified.

Sequencing was at deep level. TCRdb keeps only in-frame clones here, not all; method: immunoSEQ multiplex PCR. This sample carries over a million clones, approximately 98.5% of them seen once, and the ten largest clones take 0.36%. Donors were healthy HIV-negative adults without recently reported acute infections or vaccinations. Investigators divided CD4+ cells into CD45RA+ naive and CD45RA-negative memory subsets. This receptor was taken from a man aged 25 to 45 in good health. The sequenced sample was naive CD4+ T cells sorted from blood. Described subset: CD45RA+ positively selected.

CDR3 coding DNA: TGTGCCAGCAGCCGACAGGGGTACCCTACCTACGAGCAGTACTTC. Translating it yields CASSRQGYPTYEQYF. The chain links TRBV11-2 to TRBJ2-7; TRBD1 matches 8 bases. V trimming: 5 bases; J trimming: 2 bases; junction bases outside the gene matches: 8. The CDR3 consists of 15 residues. CDR1 SGHAT and CDR2 FQNNGV come from the germline V gene.